Detailed here is one T cell receptor beta chain. What it binds is not known. The data were obtained in a study of post-analysis software for immune sequencing data. Notes on the study in general: The five TRBV segments detected at higher frequency in patients than in controls included TRBV5-6, TRBV5-1 and TRBV20-1.

Every TCR beta cDNA library bore unique molecular identifiers. TCRdb re-called the PCR reads through MiXCR, storing one row per CDR3 protein. The table shows about 540,000 distinct CDR3 sequences, with around 34% occurring only once. The germline V gene has CDR1 SGHRS and CDR2 YFSETQ. The V segment lost 3 bases and the J segment 7 bases; nucleotides outside the gene matches: 12. The CDR3 is made up of 16 amino acids. This sequence originates from a girl aged 2-17 years with multiple sclerosis. The V call is TRBV5-1, the J call TRBJ2-5, with 10 positions matching TRBD2. The sequenced sample was blood. CDR3 protein: CASSWALAGADSTQYF. CDR3 DNA sequence: TGCGCCAGCAGCTGGGCTCTAGCGGGGGCCGATTCGACCCAGTACTTC.